This T cell receptor (beta chain) was retrieved from a study of shared clonotypes between healthy human individuals. Study-level points and caveats: Roughly 5% of naive CD4 clonotypes were common to a few donors.

In the case of this clone: Its specificity is not known.

This CDR3 is built from 17 residues. V lost 0 bases to trimming and J lost 7 bases, with 22 bases between them. Germline values: CDR1 SGHRS, CDR2 YFSETQ. TCRdb's copy holds only in-frame clones and misses some; the assay was immunoSEQ multiplex PCR. The repertoire holds 2 million to 2.5 million clones, with over 85% as singletons. The sample comprised naive CD4+ T cells sorted from blood. This sample's subset: CD45RA+ positively selected. The chain combines TRBV5-1 with TRBJ2-5; possible D gene TRBD2, 6 bases. The receptor comes from a man younger than 35 in good health. Written as DNA, the CDR3 is TGCGCCAGCAGCTTGGAGCCCTCAATGTCGGGGGTTTGGACCCAGTACTTC. This codes for CASSLEPSMSGVWTQYF.